One sample yielded the 30 T cell receptor beta chains listed below, sequenced in a study of T cells expressing NK-cell markers. No DNA is given; TCRdb re-called the 5' RACE reads and lists each CDR3 protein once. The sample's table shows 400,000 or so distinct CDR3 sequences. Sequenced: blood T cells: a sorted CD56 or NKG2C T cell subset, CD4+ or CD8+ T cells, or bulk PBMC T cells (not recorded which). Receptor source: a woman aged 45-59 years in good health.

The V and J genes are TRBV18 and TRBJ1-1; TCRdb picks TRBD1, but there is no DNA to check that call. CDR3 length: 15 residues. Germline CDR1 KGHSH, CDR2 LQKENI. CDR3 residues: CASSPLKGTNTEAFF. Combining the CDR3 with reference TRBV18 and TRBJ1-1 gives the whole variable domain NAGVMQNPRHLVRRRGQEARLRCSPMKGHSHVYWYRQLPEEGLKFMVYLQKENIIDESGMPKERFSAEFPKEGPSILRIQQVVRGDSAAYFCASSPLKGTNTEAFFGQGTRLTVV.

This chain joins TRBV7-2 and TRBJ1-2; TCRdb outputs TRBD1, but without DNA this stays unchecked. Germline loops: CDR1 SGHTA, CDR2 FQGNSA. The CDR3 consists of 16 residues. CDR3 residues: CASSYHGTEKTYGYTF.

V usage is TRBV7-8 and J usage is TRBJ1-5. The CDR3 consists of 15 residues. CDR1 SGHVS and CDR2 FQNEAQ come from the germline V gene. The CDR3 region is CASRRDRFSNQPQHF.

The chain has TRBV7-9 and TRBJ2-5; the TCRdb D gene call, TRBD2, has no DNA to confirm it. The CDR3 extends over 16 amino acids. The V gene's germline CDR1 is SEHNR and CDR2 FQNEAQ (reference sequence). The CDR3 spells CASSLLRGLAEETQYF.

The chain is built from TRBV7-9 and TRBJ2-5. Germline lookup yields CDR1 SEHNR and CDR2 FQNEAQ (reference sequence). This CDR3 comprises 13 residues. The CDR3 protein is CASSSAGLSTQYF.

The chain carries TRBV4-1 and TRBJ2-5. The CDR3 spans 15 residues. The germline gives CDR1 MGHRA, CDR2 YSYEKL. CDR3 region: CASSQGPAVRETQYF.

The chain employs TRBV6-5 and TRBJ2-5; as DNA is missing, the TRBD2 call by TCRdb cannot be tested. Looked up from germline, CDR1 is MNHEY and CDR2 is SVGAGI. This CDR3 region has 16 residues. CDR3 protein: CASSYASGRPWETQYF.

This chain uses TRBV10-3 with TRBJ2-1; TCRdb picks TRBD2, but there is no DNA to check that call. The CDR3 spans 19 residues. The V gene's germline CDR1 is ENHRY and CDR2 SYGVKD. This chain's CDR3 is CAISESISGRGKSYNEQFF.

The chain employs TRBV6-5 and TRBJ2-3; the TRBD1 assignment by TCRdb is unverifiable without DNA. Germline values: CDR1 MNHEY, CDR2 SVGAGI. The CDR3 length is 16 residues. CDR3 loop: CASSPLDRQRTDTQYF.

The genes are TRBV6-5 and TRBJ1-2; absent DNA, TCRdb's TRBD1 call cannot be checked. CDR3 length: 13 amino acids. Germline values: CDR1 MNHEY, CDR2 SVGAGI. CDR3 loop: CASRSGERDGYTF.

The chain combines TRBV4-1 with TRBJ2-1; no DNA is available, so the TRBD2 call from TCRdb remains unchecked. CDR1 and CDR2 (germline): MGHRA, YSYEKL. The CDR3 length is 20 residues. CDR3: CASSQGPSGKAIVGVNEQFF.

The rearrangement joins TRBV7-9 to TRBJ2-7. This CDR3 region has 14 residues. Germline lookup yields CDR1 SEHNR and CDR2 FQNEAQ (reference sequence). CDR3 residues: CASSLELVDYEQYF.

This chain links TRBV5-6 with TRBJ2-7; no DNA is available, so the TRBD1 call from TCRdb remains unchecked. The V gene's germline CDR1 is SGHDT and CDR2 YYEEEE. The CDR3 is made up of 13 amino acids. The CDR3 here is CASSRDSTHEQYF.

The chain employs TRBV10-3 and TRBJ2-7; TCRdb's assignment of TRBD1 cannot be checked, as there is no DNA. The germline V gene encodes CDR1 ENHRY and CDR2 SYGVKD. This CDR3 comprises 16 residues. The CDR3: CAISARPGQVNYEQYF.

V usage is TRBV27 and J usage is TRBJ2-1; TCRdb's D call of TRBD1 is untestable without DNA. CDR3 size: 14 residues. The germline V gene has CDR1 MNHEY and CDR2 SMNVEV (reference sequence). The CDR3 sequence: CASSLGTAYNEQFF.

J is TRBJ2-5 and V is TRBV15. The germline V gene has CDR1 LNHNV and CDR2 YYDKDF (reference sequence). This CDR3 is built from 16 residues. The CDR3: CATSRESQAFGETQYF.

The rearrangement links TRBV5-1 to TRBJ1-2; the D call from TCRdb, TRBD1, cannot be confirmed without DNA. Per the germline V gene, CDR1 is SGHRS and CDR2 is YFSETQ. The CDR3 has 14 amino acids. The CDR3 region is CASSLRDRGDGYTF. Using reference TRBV5-1 and TRBJ1-2 for the parts outside the CDR3, the full variable domain is KAGVTQTPRYLIKTRGQQVTLSCSPISGHRSVSWYQQTPGQGLQFLFEYFSETQRNKGNFPGRFSGRQFSNSRSEMNVSTLELGDSALYLCASSLRDRGDGYTFGSGTRLTVV.

This chain joins TRBV3-1 and TRBJ2-1. CDR3 length: 13 amino acids. CDR1 and CDR2 from the germline V gene are LGHDT and YNNKEL (reference sequence). The CDR3 sequence is CASSQDMLGEQFF.

The chain employs TRBV20-1 and TRBJ2-1; as DNA is missing, the TRBD1 call by TCRdb cannot be tested. Per germline, CDR1 DFQATT and CDR2 SNEGSKA (reference sequence). The CDR3 covers 16 residues. This chain's CDR3 is CSARDNGGGHYNEQFF.

The chain combines TRBV5-1 with TRBJ2-1; TCRdb selects TRBD1, and the lack of DNA leaves this call unchecked. The CDR3 contains 16 residues. The germline V gene encodes CDR1 SGHRS and CDR2 YFSETQ. This CDR3 is CASSLSEGGKNGEQFF. Drawing the rest from reference TRBV5-1 and TRBJ2-1, the complete variable domain is KAGVTQTPRYLIKTRGQQVTLSCSPISGHRSVSWYQQTPGQGLQFLFEYFSETQRNKGNFPGRFSGRQFSNSRSEMNVSTLELGDSALYLCASSLSEGGKNGEQFFGPGTRLTVL.

This chain links TRBV12-5 with TRBJ1-3; no DNA is available, so the TRBD1 call from TCRdb remains unchecked. The CDR3 has 15 amino acids. Germline CDR1 is LGHNT and CDR2 is FRNRAP. CDR3 residues: CASVTPGPSGNTIYF.

The rearrangement links TRBV5-1 to TRBJ2-1; TCRdb outputs TRBD2, but without DNA this stays unchecked. Germline CDR1 reads SGHRS; CDR2 reads YFSETQ. This CDR3 has 15 residues. The CDR3 region is CASSFGTTTYNEQFF.

The chain is built from TRBV6-6 and TRBJ2-1. Germline V lookup: CDR1 MNHNY, CDR2 SVGAGI (reference sequence). CDR3 size: 15 residues. This chain's CDR3 is CASSYDANSYNEQFF.

This sequence joins TRBV14 and TRBJ2-3; as DNA is missing, the TRBD1 call by TCRdb cannot be tested. In germline, CDR1 is SGHDN, CDR2 FVKESK. CDR3 length: 13 residues. The CDR3 is CASSLRTGQAQYF.

V usage is TRBV7-9 and J usage is TRBJ2-7. There are 12 residues in the CDR3. CDR1 is SEHNR, CDR2 FQNEAQ, per germline (reference sequence). The CDR3 spells CASSRWGYEQYF.

The gene calls are TRBV20-1 and TRBJ2-1. This CDR3 region has 12 residues. Germline CDR1 DFQATT, CDR2 SNEGSKA (reference sequence). The CDR3 region is CSAPRTPNEQFF.

The chain combines TRBV5-1 with TRBJ1-3. The CDR3 has 15 residues. CDR1 is SGHRS and CDR2 is YFSETQ in the germline V gene. The CDR3 spells CASSLSDNSGNTIYF.

The chain joins TRBV5-1 to TRBJ1-5. CDR1 is SGHRS and CDR2 is YFSETQ in the germline V gene. The CDR3 is 15 residues long. The CDR3 region is CASSLVGGFSQPQHF.

The chain couples TRBV15 to TRBJ2-3; TCRdb lists TRBD1, though no DNA is available to test this call. Looked up from germline, CDR1 is LNHNV and CDR2 is YYDKDF (reference sequence). The CDR3 runs to 16 residues. CDR3 sequence reads: CATSRDWPGGTDTQYF.

The chain uses TRBV12-3 or TRBV12-4 and TRBJ2-7; the D gene TCRdb calls, TRBD1, cannot be checked with no DNA. CDR3 length equals 14 residues. The CDR3 spells CASRSRTEVYEQYF.